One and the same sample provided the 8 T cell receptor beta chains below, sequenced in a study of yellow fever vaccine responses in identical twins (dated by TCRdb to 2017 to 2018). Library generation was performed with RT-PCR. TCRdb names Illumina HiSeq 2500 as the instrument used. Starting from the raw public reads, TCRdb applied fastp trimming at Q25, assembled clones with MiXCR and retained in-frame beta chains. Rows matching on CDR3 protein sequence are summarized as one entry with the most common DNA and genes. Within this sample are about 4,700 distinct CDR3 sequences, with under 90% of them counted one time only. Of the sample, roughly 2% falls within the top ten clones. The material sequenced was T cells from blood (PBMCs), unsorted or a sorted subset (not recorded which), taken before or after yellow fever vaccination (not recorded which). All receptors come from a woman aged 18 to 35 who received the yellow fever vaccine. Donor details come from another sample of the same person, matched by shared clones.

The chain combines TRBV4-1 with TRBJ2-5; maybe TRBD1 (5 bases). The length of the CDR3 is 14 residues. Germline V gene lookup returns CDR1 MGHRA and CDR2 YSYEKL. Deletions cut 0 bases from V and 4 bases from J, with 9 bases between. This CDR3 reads CASSQDPGLETQYF. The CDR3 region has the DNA TGCGCCAGCAGCCAAGATCCAGGGCTAGAGACCCAGTACTTC.

In DNA, the CDR3 is TGTGCCAGCAGCCTGACAGGGGGCCCCGACTATGGCTACACCTTC. Its translation is CASSLTGGPDYGYTF. V usage is TRBV7-6 and J usage is TRBJ1-2; TRBD1 aligns across 10 bases. The length of the CDR3 is 15 residues. The V gene end was trimmed by 5 bases and the J gene end by 3 bases; junction bases not matched to a gene: 6. The germline CDR1 and CDR2 sequences are SGHVS and FNYEAQ.

CDR3 in DNA: TGCGCCAGCAGCTTGTCTGTACAGGCGGACGAGCAGTACTTC. This translates into CASSLSVQADEQYF. The J gene is TRBJ2-7, the V gene TRBV5-1, with D perhaps matching TRBD1 (5 bases). The CDR3 runs 14 residues. The germline V and J ends were trimmed by 1 base and 5 bases, with 13 bases remaining between them. CDR1 SGHRS and CDR2 YFSETQ come from the germline V gene.

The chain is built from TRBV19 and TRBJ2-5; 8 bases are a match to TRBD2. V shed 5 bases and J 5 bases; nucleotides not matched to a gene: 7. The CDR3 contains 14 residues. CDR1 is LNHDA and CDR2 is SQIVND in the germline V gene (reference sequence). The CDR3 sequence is CASSSLADGETQYF. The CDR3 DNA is TGTGCCAGTAGTTCACTAGCGGATGGGGAGACCCAGTACTTC.

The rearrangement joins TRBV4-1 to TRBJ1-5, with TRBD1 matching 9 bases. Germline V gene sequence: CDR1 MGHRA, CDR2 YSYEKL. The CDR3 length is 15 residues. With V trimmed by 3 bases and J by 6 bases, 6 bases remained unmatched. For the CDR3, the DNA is TGCGCCAGCAGCCATGGACAGGGGCCGCTTCAGCCCCAGCATTTT. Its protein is CASSHGQGPLQPQHF.

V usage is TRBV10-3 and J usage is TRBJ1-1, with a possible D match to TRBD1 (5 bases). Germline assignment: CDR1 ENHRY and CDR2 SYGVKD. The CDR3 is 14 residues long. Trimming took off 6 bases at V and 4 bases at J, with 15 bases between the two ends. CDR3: CAIRDTGEGTEAFF. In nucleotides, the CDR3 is TGTGCCATCAGGGACACGGGCGAGGGCACTGAAGCTTTCTTT.

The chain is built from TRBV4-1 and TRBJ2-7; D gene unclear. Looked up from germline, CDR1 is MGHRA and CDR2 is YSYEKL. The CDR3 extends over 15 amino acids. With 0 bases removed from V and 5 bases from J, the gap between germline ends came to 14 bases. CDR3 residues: CASSQDGMAANEQYF. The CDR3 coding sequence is TGCGCCAGCAGCCAAGATGGGATGGCGGCCAACGAGCAGTACTTC.

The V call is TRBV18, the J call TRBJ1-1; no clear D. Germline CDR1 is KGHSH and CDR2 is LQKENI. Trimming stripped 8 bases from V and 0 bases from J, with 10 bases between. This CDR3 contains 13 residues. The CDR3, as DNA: TGTGCCAGCACGTATCAAGTGAACACTGAAGCTTTCTTT. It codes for CASTYQVNTEAFF.